The text below deals with one TCR beta chain. Antigen: not known. The CDR3 consists of 15 residues. Per germline, CDR1 SGHTA and CDR2 FQGNSA. The junction had 4 bases not matched to a gene; V was cut back by 5 bases and J by 4 bases. This sample is drawn from a study of Ad26.COV2.S vaccination and SARS-CoV-2 variants. Study details: Ad26.COV2.S, an intramuscular injection, was given once or twice 56 days apart.

Treatment in this sample: around 19 received Ad26.COV2.S at low or high dose, single or two shots; about five received placebo; per-sample allocation not given. Samples were taken on day 63 after the first vaccine or placebo injection. TCRdb's table, derived via immunoSEQ multiplex PCR, lists solely in-frame clones and lacks some. The repertoire includes 290,000 or so clones, about 89% of them detected once, and roughly 3.5% sits in the top ten. Study outcomes and limitations: Comparable non-spike TCR breadth was observed in vaccine and placebo recipients.

The V call is TRBV7-2, the J call TRBJ2-1; 11 bases line up with TRBD2. This receptor was taken from a person between 18 and 65 years old who received the Ad26.COV2.S COVID-19 vaccine or a placebo. The specimen comprised peripheral blood, sampled in a trial of Ad26.COV2.S vaccine versus placebo. The CDR3 sequence is CASSLLAGAYNEQFF. The CDR3, as DNA: TGTGCCAGCAGCCTACTAGCGGGGGCGTACAATGAGCAGTTCTTC. Full variable domain (outside the CDR3, taken from reference TRBV7-2 and TRBJ2-1): GAGVSQSPSNKVTEKGKDVELRCDPISGHTALYWYRQSLGQGLEFLIYFQGNSAPDKSGLPSDRFSAERTGGSVSTLTIQRTQQEDSAVYLCASSLLAGAYNEQFFGPGTRLTVL.